The next 18 T cell receptor beta chains were all read from a single sample in a study of blood T cells in healthy people across ages. Primed by a sample-barcoded 5' primer and a J-beta primer mix, a second PCR proceeded for 7 to 11 cycles. MiXCR, applied by TCRdb to the 5' RACE reads, yields one record per CDR3 protein. The repertoire holds approximately 360,000 distinct CDR3 sequences, with about 52% as singletons. Material for sequencing was blood. These receptors all stem from a man aged 55-75 years in good health.

The chain couples TRBV12-5 to TRBJ2-1; weak D call: TRBD2 (5 bases). This CDR3 region has 17 residues. Trimming cost V 1 base and J 4 bases, with 17 bases left between them. Germline CDR1 and CDR2: LGHNT and FRNRAP. CDR3 nucleotides: TGTGCTAGTGGTTTGGGGAGGACGGGTGCTGGGTACAATGAGCAGTTCTTC. This sequence encodes CASGLGRTGAGYNEQFF.

This clonotype was observed many times. The chain employs TRBV28 and TRBJ2-1; 7 bases are a match to TRBD2. J lost 9 bases, V lost 11 bases, and 4 bases had no gene match. The CDR3 has 10 residues. CDR1 MDHEN and CDR2 SYDVKM come from the germline V gene. The CDR3 region is CASGRGEQFF. CDR3 nucleotide sequence: TGTGCCTCTGGGAGGGGTGAGCAGTTCTTC.

The V call is TRBV20-1, the J call TRBJ1-4, with D possibly matching TRBD1 (5 bases). From germline, CDR1 is DFQATT and CDR2 SNEGSKA (reference sequence). Trimming pared 0 bases from V and 1 base from J, leaving 21 bases between. This CDR3 has 19 residues. This CDR3 is CSARDLRDPRGVTNEKLFF. As DNA, the CDR3 is TGCAGTGCTAGAGATCTCAGGGACCCACGAGGGGTAACTAATGAAAAACTGTTTTTT.

This clonotype was found many times. This chain joins TRBV6-2 or TRBV6-3 and TRBJ1-1; no firm D call. The germline V gene encodes CDR1 MNHEY and CDR2 SVGEGT. The CDR3 runs 13 residues. V dropped 4 bases and J dropped 5 bases, with 11 bases sitting between them. The CDR3 sequence: CASSLDRQTEAFF. As DNA, the CDR3 is TGTGCCAGCAGTTTGGACCGTCAAACTGAAGCTTTCTTT.

The chain combines TRBV6-2 or TRBV6-3 with TRBJ2-7, with TRBD2 identical over 11 bases. The CDR3 is 14 residues long. Germline CDR1 and CDR2: MNHEY and SVGEGT. Germline trimming cut 2 bases from V and 3 bases from J; bases unmatched to any gene: 0. The CDR3 sequence is CASSYGTSGYEQYF. CDR3 DNA sequence: TGTGCCAGCAGTTACGGGACTAGCGGCTACGAGCAGTACTTC.

Here the CDR3 DNA reads TGTGCCAGCAGCTTAGCGCCCCCGGGACGGGATTTTAGTAGGCAGTTCTTC. This gives the protein CASSLAPPGRDFSRQFF. The rearrangement links TRBV7-9 to TRBJ2-1; D tentatively reads TRBD1 or TRBD2 (5 bases each). CDR3 size: 17 residues. Looked up from germline, CDR1 is SEHNR and CDR2 is FQNEAQ (reference sequence). The V end lost 0 bases, the J end lost 12 bases, and 24 bases lay between the germline ends. The variable domain in full, completed from reference TRBV7-9 and TRBJ2-1, reads DTGVSQNPRHKITKRGQNVTFRCDPISEHNRLYWYRQTLGQGPEFLTYFQNEAQLEKSRLLSDRFSAERPKGSFSTLEIQRTEQGDSAMYLCASSLAPPGRDFSRQFFGPGTRLTVL.

Many counts were recorded for this clonotype. The rearrangement joins TRBV30 to TRBJ1-1; tentative D call: TRBD1 (5 bases). Germline assignment: CDR1 GTSNPN and CDR2 SVGIG (reference sequence). V lost 7 bases to trimming and J lost 6 bases, with 12 bases between them. The CDR3 extends over 11 amino acids. The CDR3 loop is CAYAREAEAFF. The DNA of the CDR3 is TGTGCCTACGCCAGGGAGGCTGAAGCTTTCTTT. Using reference TRBV30 and TRBJ1-1 for the parts outside the CDR3, the full variable domain is SQTIHQWPATLVQPVGSPLSLECTVEGTSNPNLYWYRQAAGRGLQLLFYSVGIGQISSEVPQNLSASRPQDRQFILSSKKLLLSDSGFYLCAYAREAEAFFGQGTRLTVV.

This clonotype was counted at least ten times. The V gene is TRBV19, the J gene TRBJ2-5, with 12 bases matching TRBD1. Unmatched junction bases numbered 7, after V lost 6 bases and J lost 5 bases. The CDR3 sequence is 15 residues long. Germline values: CDR1 LNHDA, CDR2 SQIVND (reference sequence). This CDR3 reads CASRDGTGGEETQYF. The CDR3 DNA reads TGTGCCAGTAGAGATGGGACAGGGGGCGAGGAGACCCAGTACTTC.

V is TRBV11-3 and J is TRBJ2-1; D is unresolved. Looked up from germline, CDR1 is SGHNT and CDR2 is YENEEA. Trimming left V 1 base short and J 9 bases short, with 13 bases between. The CDR3 totals 14 residues. CDR3 sequence (DNA): TGTGCCAGCAGCTTAGGGAGTAATCAGGTTGAGCAGTTCTTC. The encoded protein is CASSLGSNQVEQFF.

V usage is TRBV3-1 and J usage is TRBJ2-1; 9 nucleotides agree with TRBD1. Germline V gene sequence: CDR1 LGHDT, CDR2 YNNKEL (reference sequence). Unmatched junction bases numbered 9, after V lost 4 bases and J lost 8 bases. The CDR3 spans 15 residues. CDR3 in DNA: TGTGCCAGCAGCCCCGGGGACAGGGCGGGGTATGAGCAGTTCTTC. This sequence encodes CASSPGDRAGYEQFF.

V is TRBV14 and J is TRBJ2-7, with D tentatively TRBD1 (5 bases). The CDR3 has 13 residues. Trimming took off 4 bases at V and 7 bases at J, with 14 bases between the two ends. CDR1 SGHDN and CDR2 FVKESK come from the germline V gene. The CDR3 spells CASSLQAGCEQYF. The CDR3 region has the DNA TGTGCCAGCAGCCTTCAAGCAGGGTGTGAGCAGTACTTC.

The chain is built from TRBV5-1 and TRBJ2-7; 8 bases match TRBD1. Looked up from germline, CDR1 is SGHRS and CDR2 is YFSETQ. This CDR3 has 14 amino acids. V lost 1 base and J lost 3; bases outside the gene matches: 3. Here the CDR3 DNA reads TGCGCCAGCAGCTTGTGGACAGGGAACTACGAGCAGTACTTC. Amino acid sequence: CASSLWTGNYEQYF. The complete variable domain, with remaining parts taken from reference TRBV5-1 and TRBJ2-7, reads KAGVTQTPRYLIKTRGQQVTLSCSPISGHRSVSWYQQTPGQGLQFLFEYFSETQRNKGNFPGRFSGRQFSNSRSEMNVSTLELGDSALYLCASSLWTGNYEQYFGPGTRLTVT.

For this clonotype: Mismatch with germline at one junction end may stem from a read error. This chain links TRBV6-1 with TRBJ2-5, with a weak D call TRBD1 (6 bases). Per germline, CDR1 MNHNS and CDR2 SASEGT. This CDR3 contains 18 residues. In nucleotides, the CDR3 is TGTGCCGGCAGTACAGTCTTTACTGGTAGGGGGACACAAGAGACCCAGTACTTC. It codes for CAGSTVFTGRGTQETQYF.

For the CDR3, the DNA is TGCAGTGCTAGGCCCCCCGGACAGGGAGGATCACCCCTCCACTTT. It specifies CSARPPGQGGSPLHF. This chain uses TRBV20-1 with TRBJ1-6; 8 bases are shared with TRBD1. Unmatched junction bases numbered 11, after V lost 3 bases and J lost 10 bases. In germline, CDR1 is DFQATT, CDR2 SNEGSKA (reference sequence). The CDR3 is 15 residues long.

CDR3 region: CASSPPPHPYEQYF. The CDR3 region has the DNA TGTGCCAGCTCACCACCGCCCCACCCCTACGAGCAGTACTTC. The rearrangement links TRBV18 to TRBJ2-7, with no clear D. Germline CDR1 reads KGHSH; CDR2 reads LQKENI. V was trimmed by 0 bases and J by 2 bases, leaving 8 bases between them. The CDR3 extends over 14 amino acids.

The chain carries TRBV29-1 and TRBJ2-1; no firm D call. CDR3 length: 15 residues. The ends were cut back, 6 bases at V and 5 bases at J, with 20 bases in the middle. Germline assignment: CDR1 SQVTM and CDR2 ANQGSEA. CDR3 amino acids: CSVARTRKSNNEQFF. CDR3 in DNA: TGCAGCGTGGCCCGGACCCGCAAATCTAACAATGAGCAGTTCTTC.

The chain couples TRBV20-1 to TRBJ2-3, with TRBD1 matching 9 bases. The J segment lost 4 bases and the V segment lost 0 bases, leaving 5 bases of the junction unmatched. The CDR3 contains 15 residues. Germline V CDR1 and CDR2: DFQATT, SNEGSKA (reference sequence). CDR3 DNA sequence: TGCAGTGCTAGAGACCGGACAGGGGCGGCAGATACGCAGTATTTT. It encodes CSARDRTGAADTQYF.

The chain links TRBV29-1 to TRBJ2-2; perhaps TRBD2 as D (6 bases). Between the trimmed V and J ends, which lost 4 bases and 10 bases, there was a span of 10 bases. Germline CDR1 and CDR2: SQVTM and ANQGSEA. This CDR3 region has 11 residues. In DNA, the CDR3 is TGCAGCGTTGGGAGCGGGCCGGAGCTGTTTTTT. Protein: CSVGSGPELFF.